This T cell receptor beta chain is drawn from a study of blood T cell repertoires in COVID-19. The CDR3 consists of 13 residues. V dropped 5 bases and J dropped 7 bases, with 14 bases sitting between them. Germline-derived CDR1 and CDR2 are SSHAT and FNYEAQ (reference sequence). Produced via immunoSEQ multiplex PCR; TCRdb's table is partial and in-frame only. The sample includes about 100,000 clones, over 60% seen only once; the top ten take approximately 8.9%. This TCR derives from a man over 45 who had recovered from COVID-19. Sequences were obtained from peripheral blood. The rearrangement joins TRBV7-7 to TRBJ2-5, with D hard to call. The CDR3 sequence: CASSLDWVGTQYF. The DNA for the CDR3 is TGTGCCAGCAGCCTCGACTGGGTAGGGACCCAGTACTTC.